This TCR beta chain was captured in a study of shared clonotypes between healthy human individuals. Measured with immunoSEQ multiplex PCR; TCRdb has only the in-frame clones, and not every one. The repertoire consists of approximately 1.5 million clones, with under 99% occurring once and the leading ten covering roughly 0.42%. Germline trimming cut 3 bases from V and 0 bases from J; bases unmatched to any gene: 8. Germline V gives CDR1 LNHDA, CDR2 SQIVND (reference sequence). This CDR3 comprises 17 residues. The TCR comes from a man under 40 in good health. Sequencing used naive CD4+ T cells sorted from blood. Noted subset: CD45RA+ positively selected. The chain is built from TRBV19 and TRBJ2-7; 10 bases agree with TRBD2. CDR3 sequence: CASSMGLARTVSYEQYF. The DNA of the CDR3 is TGTGCCAGTAGTATGGGACTAGCGCGTACCGTCTCCTACGAGCAGTACTTC.